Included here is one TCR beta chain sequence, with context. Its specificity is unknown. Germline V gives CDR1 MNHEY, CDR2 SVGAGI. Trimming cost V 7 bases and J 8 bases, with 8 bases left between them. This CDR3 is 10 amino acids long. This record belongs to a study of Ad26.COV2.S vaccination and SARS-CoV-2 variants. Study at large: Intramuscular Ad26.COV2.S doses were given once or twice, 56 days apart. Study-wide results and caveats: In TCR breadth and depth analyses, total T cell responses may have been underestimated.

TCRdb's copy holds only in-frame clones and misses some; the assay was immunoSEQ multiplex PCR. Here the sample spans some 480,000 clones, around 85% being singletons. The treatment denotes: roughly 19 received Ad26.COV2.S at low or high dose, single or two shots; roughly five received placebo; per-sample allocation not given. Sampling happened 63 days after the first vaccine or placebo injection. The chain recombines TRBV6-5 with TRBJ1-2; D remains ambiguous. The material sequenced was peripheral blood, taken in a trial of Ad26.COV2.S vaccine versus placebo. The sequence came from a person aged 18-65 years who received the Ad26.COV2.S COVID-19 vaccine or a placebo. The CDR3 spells CASTSPGYTF. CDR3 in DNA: TGTGCCAGCACCTCCCCCGGCTACACCTTC.